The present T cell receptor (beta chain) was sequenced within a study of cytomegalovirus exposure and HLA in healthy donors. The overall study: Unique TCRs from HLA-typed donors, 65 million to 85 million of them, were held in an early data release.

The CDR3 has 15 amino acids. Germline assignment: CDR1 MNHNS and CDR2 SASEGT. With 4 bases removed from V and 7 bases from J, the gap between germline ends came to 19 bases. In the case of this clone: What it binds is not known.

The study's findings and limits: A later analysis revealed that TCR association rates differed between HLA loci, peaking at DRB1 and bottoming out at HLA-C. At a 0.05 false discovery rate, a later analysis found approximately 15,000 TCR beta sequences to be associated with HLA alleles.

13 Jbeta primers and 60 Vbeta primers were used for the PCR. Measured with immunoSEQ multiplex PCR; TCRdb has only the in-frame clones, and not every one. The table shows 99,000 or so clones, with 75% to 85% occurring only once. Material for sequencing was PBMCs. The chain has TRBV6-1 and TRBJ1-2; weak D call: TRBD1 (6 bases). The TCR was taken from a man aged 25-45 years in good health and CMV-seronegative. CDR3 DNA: TGTGCCAGCAGTGCCCAACCAGGGGAATGGAGTGGCTACACCTTC. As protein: CASSAQPGEWSGYTF.